This T cell receptor (beta chain) was documented in a study of T cell changes during pregnancy in multiple sclerosis (dated by TCRdb to about 2019). As for the study more broadly: In women with multiple sclerosis, the researchers looked at how the T cell repertoire shifted as pregnancy progressed.

The CDR3 has 13 amino acids, counting the end cysteine and phenylalanine. Only the CDR3 part of the read is kept: 39 bases, read in frame from the first base. In the germline V gene, CDR1 corresponds to MNHNS and CDR2 to SASEGT. V gives up 7 bases and J gives up 3 bases, and the segment between their germline ends measures 10 bases. Receptor amplification or capture employed the immunoSEQ multiplex PCR assay. TCRdb's version of the immuneACCESS table is confined to in-frame rearrangements and falls short of the full clone set. An unresolved V gene accounts for under half of the shortfall where checked; the remainder is of unknown origin. The sample yields around 63,000 clones; roughly 91% were counted once. The ten largest make up about 2.2% of the sample. This clone was recorded once. The antigen it binds to is not known. Nothing much larger sits one base from this clone, and base qualities are not available.

Here the sequenced sample was peripheral blood, taken in the third trimester of pregnancy. This receptor was taken from a female donor in good health, enrolled as a control in a pregnancy study. The chain is assembled from TRBV6-1 and TRBJ1-3, with TRBD1 tentatively as D gene (5 bases match). The CDR3 protein: CASMEGLGNTIYF. The DNA reads TGTGCCAGCATGGAGGGGCTTGGAAACACCATATATTTT.